One sample yielded the 12 T cell receptor beta chains listed below, sequenced in a study of blood T cell repertoires in COVID-19. Assay used: immunoSEQ multiplex PCR; TCRdb lists only in-frame clones, some missing. The data show approximately 70,000 clones, approximately 80% seen once. Sequenced input: peripheral blood. Receptors were obtained from a man between 60 and 75 years old with COVID-19, enrolled during active disease.

J is TRBJ1-2 and V is TRBV18; 9 bases map to TRBD1. The junction had 5 bases not matched to a gene; V was cut back by 3 bases and J by 6 bases. This CDR3 has 14 residues. In germline, CDR1 is KGHSH, CDR2 LQKENI. The DNA for the CDR3 is TGTGCCAGCTCACCTTGGACAGGGGAGGATGGCTACACCTTC. Its translation: CASSPWTGEDGYTF.

The chain uses TRBV3-1 (or the pseudogene TRBV3-2) and TRBJ2-7, with 9 bases fitting TRBD2. Per the germline V gene, CDR1 is LGHDT and CDR2 is YNNKEL (reference sequence). Unmatched junction bases numbered 10, after V lost 3 bases and J lost 4 bases. The CDR3 sequence is 16 residues long. The CDR3 here is CASSHSPAGGWYEQYF. The CDR3 coding sequence is TGTGCCAGCAGCCATTCCCCAGCGGGAGGCTGGTACGAGCAGTACTTC.

The chain employs TRBV2 and TRBJ2-3, with unresolved D. V dropped 8 bases and J dropped 6 bases, with 18 bases sitting between them. The germline V gene encodes CDR1 SNHLY and CDR2 FYNNEI. There are 14 residues in the CDR3. In nucleotides, the CDR3 is TGTGCCAGCTCGAGGAATAGTTTGAAGGATACGCAGTATTTT. It encodes CASSRNSLKDTQYF.

This chain links TRBV6-1 with TRBJ2-3; TRBD2 is a possible D gene (5 bases). CDR1 and CDR2 from the germline V gene are MNHNS and SASEGT. The CDR3 has 16 residues. With 3 bases removed from V and 4 bases from J, the gap between germline ends came to 17 bases. DNA of the CDR3: TGTGCCAGCAGTGAGGGATCGACCCGGGGATCAGATACGCAGTATTTT. Translating it yields CASSEGSTRGSDTQYF.

The chain joins TRBV10-1 to TRBJ2-3, with 8 bases lining up with TRBD1. The CDR3 runs to 13 residues. J gave up 14 bases and V 0 bases, and 7 bases lay outside the gene matches. Germline values: CDR1 WNHNN, CDR2 SYGVQD (reference sequence). The CDR3 nucleotides read TGCGCCAGCAGTGAGTCGAGGACAGGGAATGCGTATTTT. This encodes CASSESRTGNAYF.

The chain recombines TRBV25-1 with TRBJ1-6; no firm D call. The CDR3 has 14 amino acids. CDR1 and CDR2 (germline): MGHDK, SYGVNS. Trimming left V 0 bases short and J 10 bases short, with 10 bases between. The CDR3 nucleotides read TGTGCCAGCAGTGAATATCGGAGGGAATCACCCCTCCACTTT. Amino acid sequence: CASSEYRRESPLHF.

In its sample, this clone was seen a few times. V and J are TRBV28 and TRBJ1-5, with D uncertain. The CDR3 is 13 amino acids. Germline V gene data show CDR1 as MDHEN and CDR2 as SYDVKM. The V end lost 9 bases, the J end lost 6 bases, and 15 bases lay between the germline ends. The CDR3 is CASGLSPSQPQHF. CDR3 DNA sequence: TGTGCCAGTGGACTGTCGCCGAGTCAGCCCCAGCATTTT.

The V call is TRBV11-3, the J call TRBJ2-5; 7 positions match TRBD1. Germline V gives CDR1 SGHNT, CDR2 YENEEA. V was clipped by 5 bases and J by 2 bases; unmatched bases: 2. The CDR3 totals 13 residues. CDR3 amino acids: CASSRDRQETQYF. The CDR3 DNA reads as TGTGCCAGCAGCCGGGACAGACAAGAGACCCAGTACTTC.

The J gene is TRBJ2-1, the V gene TRBV7-9, with 7 bases fitting TRBD2. CDR3 length equals 15 residues. Germline V gene lookup returns CDR1 SEHNR and CDR2 FQNEAQ (reference sequence). V gave up 5 bases and J gave up 4 bases; unmatched junction bases: 8. The CDR3 sequence is CASSPGLADYNEQFF. In DNA, the CDR3 is TGTGCCAGCAGCCCCGGGCTAGCGGATTACAATGAGCAGTTCTTC.

The rearrangement links TRBV11-1 to TRBJ1-1, with 8 positions matching TRBD1. This CDR3 has 15 residues. Germline assignment: CDR1 SGHAT and CDR2 FQDESV (reference sequence). V lost 5 bases, J lost 4 bases, and 9 bases stayed unmatched. The CDR3 coding sequence is TGTGCCAGCAGCCCCAGGGGGCGCGGTAGCACTGAAGCTTTCTTT. It encodes CASSPRGRGSTEAFF.

This chain uses TRBV7-2 with TRBJ1-2; the D gene is possibly TRBD1 (5 bases). Trimming cost V 5 bases and J 0 bases, with 13 bases left between them. The CDR3 is 15 amino acids. CDR1 and CDR2 (germline): SGHTA, FQGNSA. CDR3 in amino acids: CASSPGGGTNYGYTF. The CDR3 coding sequence is TGTGCCAGCAGCCCGGGGGGGGGAACTAACTATGGCTACACCTTC.

As DNA, the CDR3 is TGTGCCAGCAGTGAAAACACCTATGGCTACACCTTC. This codes for CASSENTYGYTF. V usage is TRBV2 and J usage is TRBJ1-2, with D unresolved. CDR1 and CDR2 (germline): SNHLY, FYNNEI. The length of the CDR3 is 12 residues. V was pared by 2 bases and J by 4 bases, with 5 bases between.